This TCR beta chain originates from a study of glioma-infiltrating T cells after dendritic cell vaccination. All glioblastoma patients lacked an isocitrate dehydrogenase mutation. Only in-frame clones appear in the TCRdb table, and some are missing; sequencing was by immunoSEQ multiplex PCR. Of 55,000 to 75,000 clones listed, around 81% are singletons. With respect to this clone: Its antigen is currently unknown. A read error may produce the germline difference seen at one junction end.

General study points: Higher pretreatment TIL content predicted longer progression-free time and survival. No direct clonality-survival link was found; a diverse polyclonal response may matter.

This TCR was sampled from a human donor with glioblastoma. This material consisted of blood, taken before dendritic cell vaccination.

CDR3 amino acids: CAGSLVGTGDYGYTF. DNA for the CDR3: TGTGCCGGCAGCTTAGTTGGGACAGGGGACTATGGCTACACCTTC. The chain combines TRBV7-2 with TRBJ1-2, with 10 bases fitting TRBD1. The CDR3 sequence is 15 residues long. Germline V lookup: CDR1 SGHTA, CDR2 FQGNSA.